Listed here are 22 T cell receptor beta chains from one sample, sequenced in a study of blood T cells in healthy people across ages. Primed by a sample-barcoded 5' primer and a J-beta primer mix, a second PCR proceeded for roughly 7 to 11 cycles. TCRdb processed the 5' RACE reads anew with MiXCR; each CDR3 protein has one entry. Among 850,000 to 1,100,000 distinct CDR3 sequences listed, roughly two fifths were seen once. The sequencing input was blood. The receptors come from a man aged 18 to 29 in good health.

The V and J genes are TRBV7-9 and TRBJ1-5; 8 positions agree with TRBD1. V was pared by 5 bases and J by 2 bases, with 8 bases of the junction left unmatched. Germline lookup yields CDR1 SEHNR and CDR2 FQNEAQ (reference sequence). The CDR3 contains 16 residues. The CDR3 region has the DNA TGTGCCAGCAGCCCAGACAGGGGCGCTGGCAATCAGCCCCAGCATTTT. This sequence encodes CASSPDRGAGNQPQHF.

The chain is built from TRBV7-2 and TRBJ2-3; D uncertain. This CDR3 contains 13 residues. Looked up from germline, CDR1 is SGHTA and CDR2 is FQGNSA. The V and J ends lost 5 bases and 5 bases respectively, with 11 bases between them. The CDR3, as DNA: TGTGCCAGCAGCCCAAATCACAGAGATACGCAGTATTTT. Residues: CASSPNHRDTQYF.

V gene TRBV20-1 combines with J gene TRBJ1-1; TRBD1 might be the D (5 bases). The V gene lost 3 bases and the J gene lost 8 bases, with 13 bases spanning the gap. This CDR3 has 12 amino acids. Germline-derived CDR1 and CDR2 are DFQATT and SNEGSKA (reference sequence). The CDR3 bases are TGCAGTGCTAGCCTTAGGGGCCCCGAAGCTTTCTTT. This sequence encodes CSASLRGPEAFF.

The V gene is TRBV20-1, the J gene TRBJ2-5; 8 bases map to TRBD2. This CDR3 spans 15 amino acids. CDR1 DFQATT and CDR2 SNEGSKA come from the germline V gene (reference sequence). V shed 6 bases and J 11 bases; nucleotides not matched to a gene: 20. The CDR3 region is CSAMDGREGGFEQYF. CDR3 in DNA: TGCAGTGCCATGGACGGACGGGAGGGTGGATTTGAGCAGTACTTC.

This clonotype appeared once. A clone one base away is much larger, so this may be a read error. The chain combines TRBV5-6 with TRBJ2-3; 7 bases line up with TRBD2. The CDR3 is made up of 14 amino acids. Germline CDR1 is SGHDT and CDR2 is YYEEEE. The CDR3 region is CASSSGLSADTRYF. DNA of the CDR3: TGTGCCAGCAGCTCGGGACTATCCGCGGATACGCGGTATTTT.

This chain uses TRBV20-1 with TRBJ2-3; TRBD2 aligns across 8 bases. J gave up 3 bases and V 7 bases, and 9 bases lay outside the gene matches. Germline V CDR1 and CDR2: DFQATT, SNEGSKA (reference sequence). This CDR3 has 14 residues. CDR3 in amino acids: CSEIVRGVTDTQYF. The CDR3 coding sequence is TGCAGTGAGATTGTGCGGGGGGTTACAGATACGCAGTATTTT.

The rearrangement joins TRBV30 to TRBJ2-1; D gene unclear. The CDR3 has 11 residues. V was trimmed by 5 bases and J by 4 bases, leaving 6 bases between them. Germline V CDR1 and CDR2: GTSNPN, SVGIG (reference sequence). CDR3 sequence: CAWGKYNEQFF. DNA for the CDR3: TGTGCCTGGGGGAAGTACAATGAGCAGTTCTTC.

This chain uses TRBV20-1 with TRBJ1-2; TRBD1 is a possible D gene (5 bases). The germline V and J ends were trimmed by 4 bases and 3 bases, with 12 bases remaining between them. CDR3 size: 13 residues. CDR1 is DFQATT and CDR2 is SNEGSKA in the germline V gene (reference sequence). This CDR3 reads CSAIPGTDYGYTF. In DNA, the CDR3 is TGCAGTGCTATCCCCGGGACGGACTATGGCTACACCTTC.

This clonotype was counted between two and nine times. One end of the junction fails to match germline, which may point to a read error. The J gene is TRBJ2-7, the V gene TRBV29-1; D is unclear. The germline gives CDR1 SQVTM, CDR2 ANQGSEA. The CDR3 length is 11 residues. The CDR3 sequence is CSVEVGYEQYF. CDR3 DNA sequence: TGCAGCGTAGAAGTGGGCTACGAGCAGTACTTC.

The chain is built from TRBV5-6 and TRBJ1-5; D is possibly TRBD1 (5 bases). Germline CDR1 is SGHDT and CDR2 is YYEEEE. The ends were cut back, 2 bases at V and 6 bases at J, with 12 bases in the middle. The CDR3 runs 14 residues. Written as DNA, the CDR3 is TGTGCCAGCAGCTTTGGGGGTTCGGGTCAGCCCCAGCATTTT. It codes for CASSFGGSGQPQHF.

The V and J genes are TRBV25-1 and TRBJ1-2; 9 bases are a match to TRBD1. Germline assignment: CDR1 MGHDK and CDR2 SYGVNS. This CDR3 has 14 amino acids. Trimming removed 6 bases from V and 9 bases from J; junction bases left unmatched: 11. The CDR3 reads CASRESGQGRRYTF. CDR3 sequence (DNA): TGTGCCAGCAGGGAAAGTGGACAGGGGAGGCGCTACACCTTC.

V and J are TRBV24-1 and TRBJ2-3; 7 nucleotides agree with TRBD1. Trimming at V came to 4 bases and at J to 4 bases, leaving 7 bases not matched to a gene. Germline V gives CDR1 KGHDR, CDR2 SFDVKD. The CDR3 loop spans 15 amino acids. The CDR3 DNA is TGTGCCACCAGTGAAGACAGGGAGAGGTCAGATACGCAGTATTTT. It translates to CATSEDRERSDTQYF.

This clonotype was counted only a few times. The chain has TRBV12-3 or TRBV12-4 and TRBJ1-4; D remains unclear. The CDR3 consists of 15 residues. Trimming pared 5 bases from V and 2 bases from J, leaving 12 bases between. CDR3 sequence reads: CASSTAVVTNEKLFF. DNA for the CDR3: TGTGCCAGCAGTACGGCAGTGGTCACTAATGAAAAACTGTTTTTT.

The rearrangement uses TRBV2 and TRBJ2-7; no clear D gene. The germline V gene has CDR1 SNHLY and CDR2 FYNNEI. The CDR3 extends over 14 amino acids. Trimming took off 3 bases at V and 3 bases at J, with 12 bases between the two ends. The CDR3 DNA sequence: TGTGCCAGCAGTGATTCGGTCGGCCTCTACGAGCAGTACTTC. Amino acids: CASSDSVGLYEQYF.

Turning to this clonotype: Germline is not matched at one junction end, which may reflect a read error. The V and J genes are TRBV28 and TRBJ1-5, with 11 bases identical to TRBD1. Germline V gives CDR1 MDHEN, CDR2 SYDVKM. The CDR3 is 16 residues long. The CDR3 DNA follows: TGTGCCAGCAGTTTCCGGGACAGGGGGACAAATCAGCCCCGGCATTTT. Protein product: CASSFRDRGTNQPRHF. The whole variable domain, filled in from reference TRBV28 and TRBJ1-5, reads DVKVTQSSRYLVKRTGEKVFLECVQDMDHENMFWYRQDPGLGLRLIYFSYDVKMKEKGDIPEGYSVSREKKERFSLILESASTNQTSMYLCASSFRDRGTNQPRHFGDGTRLSIL.

Turning to this clonotype: The junction departs from the called germline gene at one end, perhaps through a read error. This sequence joins TRBV6-2 or TRBV6-3 and TRBJ2-5, with a tentative D call TRBD1 (6 bases). The end of the DNA fits TRBJ2-7 better, so the J call may be wrong. Germline V gene data show CDR1 as MNHEY and CDR2 as SVGEGT. The CDR3 length is 14 residues. CDR3 protein: CANSPRRGIYEQYF. The CDR3 nucleotides are TGTGCCAACAGTCCCCGCAGGGGTATCTACGAGCAGTACTTC.

This chain joins TRBV7-9 and TRBJ2-5; either TRBD1 or TRBD2 may supply D (5 bases each). The CDR3 is 14 residues long. V was cut by 3 bases and J by 2 bases, with 10 bases left in between. Germline-derived CDR1 and CDR2 are SEHNR and FQNEAQ (reference sequence). The chain's CDR3 is CASSFQGPQETQYF. The DNA of the CDR3 is TGTGCCAGCAGCTTCCAGGGACCTCAAGAGACCCAGTACTTC.

The chain employs TRBV15 and TRBJ1-6; D unclear. The CDR3 loop spans 16 amino acids. V was pared by 1 base and J by 7 bases, with 14 bases between. Germline CDR1 is LNHNV and CDR2 is YYDKDF (reference sequence). CDR3 loop: CATSRGHGPDNSPLHF. In DNA form, the CDR3 reads TGTGCCACCAGCAGAGGCCACGGGCCAGACAATTCACCCCTCCACTTT.

This clonotype was recorded a few times. The chain joins TRBV6-2 or TRBV6-3 to TRBJ2-3; TRBD1 matches at 7 bases. The V gene end was trimmed by 5 bases and the J gene end by 3 bases; junction bases not matched to a gene: 5. Germline values: CDR1 MNHEY, CDR2 SVGEGT. The CDR3 covers 14 residues. The CDR3 DNA reads TGTGCCAGCAGTGGACAGGCCGCTACAGATACGCAGTATTTT. The encoded protein is CASSGQAATDTQYF.

The CDR3, as DNA: TGTGCCAGCAGTTTAGCGTGGGGGGGTCAGCCCCAGCATTTT. Protein sequence: CASSLAWGGQPQHF. This sequence joins TRBV12-3 or TRBV12-4 and TRBJ1-5; tentatively, D is TRBD1 (5 bases). Trimming removed 0 bases from V and 6 bases from J, with 9 bases in between. The CDR3 runs to 14 residues.

This clonotype was counted a few times. The chain uses TRBV3-1 and TRBJ2-3; 10 nucleotides line up with TRBD2. The germline CDR1 and CDR2 sequences are LGHDT and YNNKEL (reference sequence). The CDR3 is 16 residues long. The V segment lost 6 bases and the J segment 4 bases; nucleotides outside the gene matches: 10. The CDR3 loop reads CASRGLAESGADTQYF. The CDR3 DNA reads TGTGCCAGCAGAGGACTAGCGGAAAGCGGGGCAGATACGCAGTATTTT.

The chain has TRBV10-3 and TRBJ1-1; 8 nucleotides agree with TRBD1. The CDR3 loop spans 13 amino acids. After removal of 11 bases from V and 3 bases from J, the junction contained 8 bases not matched to a gene. Germline V lookup: CDR1 ENHRY, CDR2 SYGVKD. The CDR3 sequence is CALRTGRDTEAFF. CDR3 nucleotides: TGTGCCCTACGGACAGGGCGGGACACTGAAGCTTTCTTT.